This paragraph covers one TCR beta chain sequence. Per the original data handling: Amplification from reference gene primers served as the basis for estimated nucleated cell counts. Using immunoSEQ multiplex PCR, the repertoire was profiled, and TCRdb retains in-frame clones only, with some absent. That table supplies the V and J calls and clone size; D and trimming were determined from the DNA. The repertoire consists of 130,000 to 150,000 clones, with around 84% occurring once and the leading ten covering roughly 2.6%. The CDR3 consists of 14 residues. Germline V CDR1 and CDR2: ENHRY, SYGVKD. V was shortened by 10 bases and J by 4 bases, with 19 bases between the two germline ends. The source of the sample is a study of blood T cell repertoires in COVID-19. In the study overall: The origin of the acute and convalescent COVID-19 samples was the United States, Italy and Spain.

This clonotype was obtained from a human donor with acute or convalescent COVID-19. The donor label of this sample is uncertain. Sequences were obtained from peripheral blood. The chain is built from TRBV10-3 and TRBJ1-2; a possible D gene is TRBD1 (5 bases). CDR3 bases: TGTGCCACCAAGCAGGGAATGGAGGGCTATGGCTACACCTTC. Amino acid sequence: CATKQGMEGYGYTF.